This TCR beta chain was recorded in a study of PD-L1 blockade in urothelial cancer. Time point noted: peripheral blood 6 weeks after treatment start. Patients suffered from locally advanced or metastatic urothelial carcinoma. The CDR3 runs 14 residues. The V gene's germline CDR1 is MNHNY and CDR2 SVGAGI (reference sequence). V shed 7 bases and J shed 9 bases, with 18 bases lying between them. Spike-ins of synthetic TCR analog templates went into each PCR. Only in-frame clones appear in the TCRdb table, and some are missing; sequencing was by immunoSEQ multiplex PCR. The sample lists fewer than 50,000 clones, around nine tenths occurring once.

V gene TRBV6-6 combines with J gene TRBJ2-2; weak D call: TRBD1 (5 bases). The sequence came from a man aged 60 to 75 with urothelial cancer. The specimen comprised PBMCs, sampled around atezolizumab (anti-PD-L1) treatment. CDR3 sequence reads: CASTGHNSTRELFF. In DNA form, the CDR3 reads TGTGCCAGCACCGGACACAACTCTACCCGGGAGCTGTTTTTT.